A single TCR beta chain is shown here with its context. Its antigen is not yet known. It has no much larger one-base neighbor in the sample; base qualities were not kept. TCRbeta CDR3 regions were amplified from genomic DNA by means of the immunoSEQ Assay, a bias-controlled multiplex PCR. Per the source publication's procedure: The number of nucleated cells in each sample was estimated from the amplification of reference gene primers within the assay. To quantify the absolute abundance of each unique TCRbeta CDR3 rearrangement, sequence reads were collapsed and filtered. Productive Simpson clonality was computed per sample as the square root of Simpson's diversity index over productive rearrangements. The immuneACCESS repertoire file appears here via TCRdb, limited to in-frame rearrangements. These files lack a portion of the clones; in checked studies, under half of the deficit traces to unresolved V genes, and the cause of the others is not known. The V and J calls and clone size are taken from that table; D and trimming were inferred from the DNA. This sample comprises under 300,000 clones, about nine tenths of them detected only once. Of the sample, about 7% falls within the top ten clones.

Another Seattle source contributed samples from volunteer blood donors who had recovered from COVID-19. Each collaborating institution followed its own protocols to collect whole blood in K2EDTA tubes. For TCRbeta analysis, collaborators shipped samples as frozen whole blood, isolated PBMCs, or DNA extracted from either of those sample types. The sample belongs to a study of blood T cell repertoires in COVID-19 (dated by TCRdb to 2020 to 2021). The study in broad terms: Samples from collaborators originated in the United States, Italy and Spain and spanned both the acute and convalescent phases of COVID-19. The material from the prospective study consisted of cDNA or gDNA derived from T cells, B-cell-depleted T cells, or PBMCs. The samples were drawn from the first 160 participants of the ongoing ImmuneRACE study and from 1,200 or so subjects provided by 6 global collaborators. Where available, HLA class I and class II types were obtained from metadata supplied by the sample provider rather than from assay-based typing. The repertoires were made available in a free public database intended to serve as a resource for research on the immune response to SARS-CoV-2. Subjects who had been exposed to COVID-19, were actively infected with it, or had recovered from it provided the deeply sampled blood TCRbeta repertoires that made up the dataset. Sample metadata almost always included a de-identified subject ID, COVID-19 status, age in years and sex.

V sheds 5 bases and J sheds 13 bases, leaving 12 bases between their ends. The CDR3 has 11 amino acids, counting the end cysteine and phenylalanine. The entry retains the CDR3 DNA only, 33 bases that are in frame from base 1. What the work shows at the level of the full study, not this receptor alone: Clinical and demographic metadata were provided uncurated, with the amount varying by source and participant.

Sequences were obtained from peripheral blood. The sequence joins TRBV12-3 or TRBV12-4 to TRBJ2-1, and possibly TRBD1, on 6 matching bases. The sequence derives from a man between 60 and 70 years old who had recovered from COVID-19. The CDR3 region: CASSDGTSQFF. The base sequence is TGTGCCAGCAGTGATGGGACATCCCAGTTCTTC.